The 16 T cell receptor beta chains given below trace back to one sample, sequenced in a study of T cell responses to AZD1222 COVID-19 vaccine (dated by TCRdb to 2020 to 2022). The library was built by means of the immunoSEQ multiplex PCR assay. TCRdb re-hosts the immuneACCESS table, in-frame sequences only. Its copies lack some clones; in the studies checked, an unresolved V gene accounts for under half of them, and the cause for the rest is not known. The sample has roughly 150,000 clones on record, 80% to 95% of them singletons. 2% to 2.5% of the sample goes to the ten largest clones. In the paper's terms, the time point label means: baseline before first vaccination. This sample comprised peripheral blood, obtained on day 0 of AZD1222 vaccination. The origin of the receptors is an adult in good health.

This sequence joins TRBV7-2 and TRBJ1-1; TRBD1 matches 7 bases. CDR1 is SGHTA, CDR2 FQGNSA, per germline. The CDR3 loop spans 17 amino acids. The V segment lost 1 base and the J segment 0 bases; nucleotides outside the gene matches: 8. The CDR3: CASSLVFVGQMNTEAFF. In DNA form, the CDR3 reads TGTGCCAGCAGCTTAGTGTTTGTGGGACAGATGAACACTGAAGCTTTCTTT.

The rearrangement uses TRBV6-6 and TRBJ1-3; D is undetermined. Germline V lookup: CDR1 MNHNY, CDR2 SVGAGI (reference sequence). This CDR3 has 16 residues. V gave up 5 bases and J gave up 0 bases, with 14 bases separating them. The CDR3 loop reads CASSPPGQSSGNTIYF. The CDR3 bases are TGTGCCAGCAGTCCCCCGGGTCAGAGCTCTGGAAACACCATATATTTT.

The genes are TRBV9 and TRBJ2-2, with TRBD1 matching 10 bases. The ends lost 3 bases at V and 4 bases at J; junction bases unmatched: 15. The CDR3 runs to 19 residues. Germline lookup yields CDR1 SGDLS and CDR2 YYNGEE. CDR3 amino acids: CASSGRQGARTGITGELFF. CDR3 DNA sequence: TGTGCCAGCAGCGGACGACAGGGGGCACGAACGGGAATCACCGGGGAGCTGTTTTTT. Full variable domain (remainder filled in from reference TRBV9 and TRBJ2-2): DSGVTQTPKHLITATGQRVTLRCSPRSGDLSVYWYQQSLDQGLQFLIQYYNGEERAKGNILERFSAQQFPDLHSELNLSSLELGDSALYFCASSGRQGARTGITGELFFGEGSRLTVL.

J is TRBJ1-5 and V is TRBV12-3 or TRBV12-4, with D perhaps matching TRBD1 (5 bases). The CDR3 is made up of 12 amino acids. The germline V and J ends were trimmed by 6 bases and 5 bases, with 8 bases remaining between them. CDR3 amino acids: CASSGGDQPQHF. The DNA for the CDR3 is TGTGCCAGCAGCGGAGGGGATCAGCCCCAGCATTTT.

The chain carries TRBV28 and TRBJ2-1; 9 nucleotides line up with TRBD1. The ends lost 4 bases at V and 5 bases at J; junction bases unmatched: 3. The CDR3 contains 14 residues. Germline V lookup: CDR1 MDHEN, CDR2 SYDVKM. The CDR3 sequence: CASSSDRGNNEQFF. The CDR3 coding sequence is TGTGCCAGCAGTTCGGACAGGGGCAACAATGAGCAGTTCTTC.

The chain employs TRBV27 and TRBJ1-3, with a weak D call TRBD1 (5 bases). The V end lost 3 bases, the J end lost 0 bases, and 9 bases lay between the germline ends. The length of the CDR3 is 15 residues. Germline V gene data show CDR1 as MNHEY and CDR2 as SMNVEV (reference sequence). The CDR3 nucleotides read TGTGCCAGCAGTTTGGCCCAGGGCTCTGGAAACACCATATATTTT. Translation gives CASSLAQGSGNTIYF.

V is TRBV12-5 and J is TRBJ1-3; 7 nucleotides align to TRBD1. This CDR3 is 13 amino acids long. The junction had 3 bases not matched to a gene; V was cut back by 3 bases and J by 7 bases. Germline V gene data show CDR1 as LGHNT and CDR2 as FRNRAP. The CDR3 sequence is CASGLSGGNTIYF. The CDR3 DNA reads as TGTGCTAGTGGTTTATCAGGGGGGAACACCATATATTTT. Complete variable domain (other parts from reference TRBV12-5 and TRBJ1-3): DARVTQTPRHKVTEMGQEVTMRCQPILGHNTVFWYRQTMMQGLELLAYFRNRAPLDDSGMPKDRFSAEMPDATLATLKIQPSEPRDSAVYFCASGLSGGNTIYFGEGSWLTVV.

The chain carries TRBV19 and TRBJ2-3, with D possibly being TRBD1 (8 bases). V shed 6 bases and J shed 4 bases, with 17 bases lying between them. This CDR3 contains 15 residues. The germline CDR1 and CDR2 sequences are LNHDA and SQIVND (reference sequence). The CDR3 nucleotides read TGTGCCAGTAGCCCGTACAGGGGGGGTTCAGATACGCAGTATTTT. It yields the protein CASSPYRGGSDTQYF.

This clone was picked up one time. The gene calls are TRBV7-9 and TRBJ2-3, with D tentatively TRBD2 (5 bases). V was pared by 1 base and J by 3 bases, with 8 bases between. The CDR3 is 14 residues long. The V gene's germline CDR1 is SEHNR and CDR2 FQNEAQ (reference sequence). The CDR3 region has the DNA TGTGCCAGCAGCTTAGGGACTCTAACAGATACGCAGTATTTT. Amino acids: CASSLGTLTDTQYF.

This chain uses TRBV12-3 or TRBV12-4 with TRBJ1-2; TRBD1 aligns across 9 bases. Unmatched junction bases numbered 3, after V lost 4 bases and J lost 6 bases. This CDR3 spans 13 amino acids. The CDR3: CASSSRDRDGYTF. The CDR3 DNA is TGTGCCAGCAGTTCCCGGGACAGGGATGGCTACACCTTC.

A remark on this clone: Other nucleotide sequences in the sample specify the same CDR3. CDR3 sequence reads: CASSQDTYEQYF. In DNA, the CDR3 is TGTGCCAGCAGCCAAGATACGTACGAGCAGTACTTC. V is TRBV3-1 (or the pseudogene TRBV3-2) and J is TRBJ2-7; D is unclear. The V gene's germline CDR1 is LGHDT and CDR2 YNNKEL (reference sequence). The CDR3 is 12 residues long. Trimming took off 0 bases at V and 4 bases at J, with 4 bases between the two ends.

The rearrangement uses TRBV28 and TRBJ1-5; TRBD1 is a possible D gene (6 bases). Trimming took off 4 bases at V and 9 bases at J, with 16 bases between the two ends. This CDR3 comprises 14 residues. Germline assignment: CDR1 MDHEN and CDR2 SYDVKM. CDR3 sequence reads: CASSWGAARVPQHF. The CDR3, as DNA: TGTGCCAGCAGTTGGGGGGCCGCCAGGGTGCCCCAGCATTTT.

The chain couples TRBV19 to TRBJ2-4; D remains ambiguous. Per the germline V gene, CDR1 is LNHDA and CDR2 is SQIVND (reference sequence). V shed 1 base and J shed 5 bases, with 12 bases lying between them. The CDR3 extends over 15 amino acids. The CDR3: CASSIGPAHENIQYF. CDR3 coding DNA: TGTGCCAGTAGTATAGGTCCAGCGCATGAAAACATTCAGTACTTC.

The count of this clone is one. The CDR3: CSVGRSNEKLFF. In DNA form, the CDR3 reads TGCAGCGTGGGGAGGTCTAATGAAAAACTGTTTTTT. The V and J genes are TRBV29-1 and TRBJ1-4; D is unresolved. The CDR3 spans 12 residues. Germline values: CDR1 SQVTM, CDR2 ANQGSEA. Trimming took off 6 bases at V and 3 bases at J, with 8 bases between the two ends. The full variable domain, in which reference TRBV29-1 and TRBJ1-4 provide the parts outside the CDR3, is SAVISQKPSRDICQRGTSLTIQCQVDSQVTMMFWYRQQPGQSLTLIATANQGSEATYESGFVIDKFPISRPNLTFSTLTVSNMSPEDSSIYLCSVGRSNEKLFFGSGTQLSVL.

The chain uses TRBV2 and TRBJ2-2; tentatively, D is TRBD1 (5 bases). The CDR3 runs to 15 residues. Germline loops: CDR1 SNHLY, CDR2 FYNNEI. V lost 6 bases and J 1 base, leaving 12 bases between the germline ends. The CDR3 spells CASSPEGVNTGELFF. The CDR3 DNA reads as TGTGCCAGCAGCCCTGAAGGGGTGAACACCGGGGAGCTGTTTTTT.

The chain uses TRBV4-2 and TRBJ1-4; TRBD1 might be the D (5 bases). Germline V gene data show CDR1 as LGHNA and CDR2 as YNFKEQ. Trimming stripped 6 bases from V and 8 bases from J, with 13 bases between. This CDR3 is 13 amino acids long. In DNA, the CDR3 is TGTGCCAGCAGAGGGCAGGGTGACGAAAAACTGTTTTTT. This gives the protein CASRGQGDEKLFF.